The T cell receptor (beta chain) described here comes from a study of identical twins. TCRdb re-called the 5' RACE reads with MiXCR, one entry per CDR3 protein. Of roughly 700,000 distinct CDR3 sequences in the sample, 8.6% are singletons; the top ten hold about 0.98%. There are a few counts of this clonotype. Per germline, CDR1 LGHDT and CDR2 YNNKEL (reference sequence). V lost 4 bases to trimming and J lost 9 bases; unmatched junction nucleotides: 6. The CDR3 contains 14 residues. A further study also used this sample, focusing on yellow fever vaccine responses in identical twins.

This TCR came from a woman aged 18-29 years in good health. The specimen sequenced was PBMCs. The chain is built from TRBV3-1 and TRBJ2-2; 9 bases match TRBD1. The CDR3 DNA reads TGTGCCAGCAGCCCGGGACAGGGAATTAGGGAGCTGTTTTTT. Translation: CASSPGQGIRELFF.